The 22 T cell receptor beta chains below all came from one sample that was sequenced in a study of CD8 T cells in ankylosing spondylitis. TCRdb re-called the 5' RACE reads with MiXCR, one entry per CDR3 protein. The sample includes a few hundred thousand distinct CDR3 sequences, 15% to 20% of them seen just once. Sequences were obtained from blood, either unsorted or a sorted T cell fraction (not recorded which). Receptors were obtained from a male donor with ankylosing spondylitis or in good health (not recorded which).

This clonotype has only a few counts. The gene calls are TRBV6-1 and TRBJ2-7; 14 bases are shared with TRBD2. The CDR3 covers 19 residues. Germline CDR1 and CDR2: MNHNS and SASEGT. V dropped 4 bases and J dropped 2; count of bases not matched to a gene: 13. The CDR3: CASSVVPTSGRAGTYEQYF. The CDR3 DNA follows: TGTGCCAGCAGTGTCGTTCCGACTAGCGGGAGGGCCGGGACCTACGAGCAGTACTTC.

This sequence joins TRBV14 and TRBJ2-6; maybe TRBD1 (5 bases). The V and J ends lost 1 base and 1 base respectively, with 14 bases between them. The CDR3 runs to 18 residues. CDR1 and CDR2 from the germline V gene are SGHDN and FVKESK. The CDR3 DNA follows: TGTGCCAGCAGCCAAGTCGCAGGGTGGGGATCTGGGGCCAACGTCCTGACTTTC. Its protein product is CASSQVAGWGSGANVLTF.

Ten or more counts support this clonotype. V and J are TRBV12-3 or TRBV12-4 and TRBJ2-5; D remains unclear. The V end lost 8 bases, the J end lost 3 bases, and 10 bases lay between the germline ends. CDR3 length: 12 amino acids. CDR3 bases: TGTGCCAGCCAAGGCAGCGAAGAGACCCAGTACTTC. Translating it yields CASQGSEETQYF.

This clonotype was counted only a few times. The gene calls are TRBV29-1 and TRBJ2-5, with D possibly TRBD1 on 6 matching bases. Trimming took off 2 bases at V and 1 base at J, with 8 bases between the two ends. Germline V gene data show CDR1 as SQVTM and CDR2 as ANQGSEA. This CDR3 is 13 amino acids long. The CDR3 spells CSVEWTVQETQYF. The CDR3 coding sequence is TGCAGCGTTGAATGGACAGTCCAAGAGACCCAGTACTTC.

The chain combines TRBV20-1 with TRBJ2-7; 12 bases align to TRBD1. The CDR3 is 14 residues long. The germline V gene has CDR1 DFQATT and CDR2 SNEGSKA (reference sequence). Trimming cost V 6 bases and J 4 bases; bases outside gene matches: 7. Here the CDR3 DNA reads TGCAGTGCGCTCGGGACAGGGGGCTTTTACGAGCAGTACTTC. Amino acid sequence: CSALGTGGFYEQYF.

This rearrangement joins TRBV28 to TRBJ2-7, with D unresolved. V was cut by 7 bases and J by 4 bases, with 11 bases left in between. Germline-derived CDR1 and CDR2 are MDHEN and SYDVKM. This CDR3 is built from 12 residues. The CDR3 spells CASTSRIYEQYF. CDR3 DNA sequence: TGTGCCAGCACCTCTCGGATTTACGAGCAGTACTTC.

This chain links TRBV7-6 with TRBJ2-5; 10 bases agree with TRBD2. The length of the CDR3 is 16 residues. Unmatched junction bases numbered 6, after V lost 0 bases and J lost 5 bases. Germline CDR1 is SGHVS and CDR2 is FNYEAQ. For the CDR3, the DNA is TGTGCCAGCAGCTTAGCGCTAGCGGGAGAGGGGGAGACCCAGTACTTC. As protein: CASSLALAGEGETQYF.

This chain uses TRBV6-5 with TRBJ1-4; 10 nucleotides agree with TRBD1. V lost 2 bases to trimming and J lost 0 bases; unmatched junction nucleotides: 0. Germline CDR1 and CDR2: MNHEY and SVGAGI. The CDR3 has 16 amino acids. CDR3 nucleotide sequence: TGTGCCAGCAGTTACGGACAGGGGGCAACTAATGAAAAACTGTTTTTT. Protein sequence: CASSYGQGATNEKLFF.

The J gene is TRBJ2-1, the V gene TRBV21-1; the DNA was not used to check the table's D call, TRBD2. TRBV21-1 is flagged as a pseudogene. The CDR3 spans 19 residues. Here the CDR3 DNA reads TGTGCCAGCAGCGCCCTGCTAGCGGGAGAAACCCACTCCTACAATGAGCAGTTCTTC. Protein: CASSALLAGETHSYNEQFF.

The V gene is TRBV7-2, the J gene TRBJ1-5; possible D gene TRBD1, 6 bases. The CDR3 has 13 residues. V lost 5 bases, J lost 4 bases, and 9 bases lay in between. The germline CDR1 and CDR2 sequences are SGHTA and FQGNSA. CDR3 in DNA: TGTGCCAGCAGCATAGACAGGAATCAGCCCCAGCATTTT. It codes for CASSIDRNQPQHF. Filled out from reference TRBV7-2 and TRBJ1-5, the complete variable domain reads GAGVSQSPSNKVTEKGKDVELRCDPISGHTALYWYRQSLGQGLEFLIYFQGNSAPDKSGLPSDRFSAERTGGSVSTLTIQRTQQEDSAVYLCASSIDRNQPQHFGDGTRLSIL.

The rearrangement joins TRBV10-3 to TRBJ1-4; D is uncertain. V shed 4 bases and J shed 7 bases, with 4 bases lying between them. The CDR3 runs 11 residues. In germline, CDR1 is ENHRY, CDR2 SYGVKD. The DNA for the CDR3 is TGTGCCATCAGTGTGGGTGAAAAACTGTTTTTT. Amino acid sequence: CAISVGEKLFF.

The V and J genes are TRBV4-3 and TRBJ2-7; the match to TRBD1 covers 9 bases. V shed 0 bases, J shed 4 bases, and the junction held 16 bases outside the gene matches. This CDR3 region has 19 residues. Germline-derived CDR1 and CDR2 are LGHNA and YSLEER. The DNA of the CDR3 is TGCGCCAGCAGCCAAGAGAACAGGGGGCTACAAGGGGCGGATTACGAGCAGTACTTC. This encodes CASSQENRGLQGADYEQYF.

The table lists this clonotype with many counts. DNA of the CDR3: TGTGCCAGCAGCGGCCGACTAGCGGGAGGGGGAGAGACCCAGTACTTC. This translates into CASSGRLAGGGETQYF. This rearrangement joins TRBV9 to TRBJ2-5, with 14 bases that match TRBD2. The germline CDR1 and CDR2 sequences are SGDLS and YYNGEE. This CDR3 comprises 16 residues. V shed 3 bases, J shed 4 bases, and the junction held 5 bases outside the gene matches.

This rearrangement joins TRBV20-1 to TRBJ2-1; tentative D call: TRBD2 (6 bases). The CDR3 spans 14 residues. V was cut by 0 bases and J by 9 bases, with 15 bases left in between. Germline values: CDR1 DFQATT, CDR2 SNEGSKA (reference sequence). CDR3 residues: CSARDSERVIEQFF. The DNA of the CDR3 is TGCAGTGCTAGAGATTCAGAGCGGGTCATTGAGCAGTTCTTC.

This clonotype was seen a few times. This chain links TRBV29-1 with TRBJ2-2; perhaps TRBD2 as D (6 bases). Trimming removed 5 bases from V and 6 bases from J, with 10 bases in between. This CDR3 spans 12 amino acids. CDR1 SQVTM and CDR2 ANQGSEA come from the germline V gene. CDR3 in DNA: TGCAGCGTTCGGTGGGAGGCCGGGGAGCTGTTTTTT. This codes for CSVRWEAGELFF.

V and J are TRBV4-1 and TRBJ2-1; weak D call: TRBD1 (5 bases). V shed 6 bases and J shed 2 bases, with 11 bases lying between them. In germline, CDR1 is MGHRA, CDR2 YSYEKL. This CDR3 is 14 amino acids long. The CDR3 bases are TGCGCCAGCAGATTACAGGACCCCTACAATGAGCAGTTCTTC. Translation gives CASRLQDPYNEQFF.

The chain links TRBV12-3 or TRBV12-4 to TRBJ2-2, with unresolved D. V was pared by 3 bases and J by 4 bases, with 9 bases between. CDR3 length: 14 residues. CDR3 protein: CASSFSERTGELFF. The DNA of the CDR3 is TGTGCCAGCAGTTTCTCAGAGCGCACCGGGGAGCTGTTTTTT.

This clonotype was seen ten or more times. The rearrangement joins TRBV9 to TRBJ2-5; a weak D match, TRBD2 (5 bases). Germline CDR1 and CDR2: SGDLS and YYNGEE. Between the trimmed V and J ends, which lost 3 bases and 2 bases, there was a span of 20 bases. The CDR3 runs 17 residues. Here the CDR3 reads CASSGSPREIRQETQYF. The DNA for the CDR3 is TGTGCCAGCAGCGGTAGCCCTCGGGAAATTCGACAAGAGACCCAGTACTTC. Full variable domain (missing parts from reference TRBV9 and TRBJ2-5): DSGVTQTPKHLITATGQRVTLRCSPRSGDLSVYWYQQSLDQGLQFLIQYYNGEERAKGNILERFSAQQFPDLHSELNLSSLELGDSALYFCASSGSPREIRQETQYFGPGTRLLVL.

This clonotype was seen once. The V and J genes are TRBV4-3 and TRBJ2-1; no clear D gene. The V and J ends lost 2 bases and 4 bases respectively, with 3 bases between them. Germline CDR1 LGHNA, CDR2 YSLEER. The CDR3 extends over 12 amino acids. The CDR3 DNA sequence: TGCGCCAGCAGCCAACAATACAATGAGCAGTTCTTC. The encoded protein is CASSQQYNEQFF.

This chain connects TRBV20-1 to TRBJ2-7; 13 bases line up with TRBD2. V lost 1 base to trimming and J lost 2 bases; unmatched junction nucleotides: 8. CDR3 length: 17 residues. Germline V gives CDR1 DFQATT, CDR2 SNEGSKA (reference sequence). CDR3 nucleotide sequence: TGCAGTGCTAGAGTCGGAGGGACTAGCGGGACCCCCTACGAGCAGTACTTC. This gives the protein CSARVGGTSGTPYEQYF.

This clonotype was observed a few times. The chain employs TRBV12-5 and TRBJ2-2; no reliable D call. The germline gives CDR1 LGHNT, CDR2 FRNRAP. The CDR3 consists of 13 residues. Trimming left V 4 bases short and J 2 bases short, with 5 bases between. The CDR3 DNA is TGTGCTAGTGGTTCCCCTAACACCGGGGAGCTGTTTTTT. This translates into CASGSPNTGELFF.

The table lists this clonotype with a few counts. The chain uses TRBV29-1 and TRBJ2-7; D is ambiguous. The germline V and J ends were trimmed by 0 bases and 0 bases, with 3 bases remaining between them. Germline V CDR1 and CDR2: SQVTM, ANQGSEA. This CDR3 comprises 12 residues. The chain's CDR3 is CSVEDSSYEQYF. CDR3 in DNA: TGCAGCGTTGAAGACAGCTCCTACGAGCAGTACTTC.